Each of the 26 T cell receptor beta chains below was sequenced from the same sample in a study of regulatory T cells in long-lasting Graves disease. Arm-PCR of CDR3 regions and iRepertoire HTBI primers were used to build TCR beta libraries. TCRdb reprocessed the multiplex PCR reads with MiXCR, giving one entry per CDR3 protein. The data contain a few hundred thousand distinct CDR3 sequences, approximately 16% of them seen just once; the ten biggest clones take up 7.8%. The time point was: newly diagnosed GD, antithyroid drugs for less than 3 months. The TCR library used RNA extracted from PBMCs. The sample was also reused in another study, on T cells in Graves' hyperthyroidism and ophthalmopathy.

The material sequenced was peripheral blood mononuclear cells (PBMCs), taken at new diagnosis, from a patient treated with antithyroid drugs. The receptors come from a middle-aged woman with Graves disease.

At least ten counts were recorded for this clonotype. The V call is TRBV11-2, the J call TRBJ2-7, with TRBD1 identical over 8 bases. The CDR3 loop spans 15 amino acids. With V trimmed by 3 bases and J by 1 base, 5 bases remained unmatched. Per the germline V gene, CDR1 is SGHAT and CDR2 is FQNNGV. CDR3 protein: CASSFPGGLSYEQYF. CDR3 coding DNA: TGTGCCAGCAGCTTCCCAGGGGGCCTATCCTACGAGCAGTACTTC.

The chain links TRBV5-4 to TRBJ2-1; TRBD2 is a possible D gene (5 bases). The CDR3 loop spans 14 amino acids. Germline V lookup: CDR1 SGHNT, CDR2 YYREEE (reference sequence). V lost 0 bases to trimming and J lost 9 bases, with 13 bases between them. Here the CDR3 reads CASSLELLESEQFF. CDR3 in DNA: TGTGCCAGCAGCTTGGAGCTACTAGAGAGTGAGCAGTTCTTC.

This clonotype showed up many times. V gene TRBV18 combines with J gene TRBJ2-7; perhaps D is TRBD1 or TRBD2 (6 bases each). The CDR3 length is 13 residues. Trimming left V 4 bases short and J 4 bases short, with 11 bases between. Germline V gives CDR1 KGHSH, CDR2 LQKENI. This CDR3 is CASSREGGYEQYF. CDR3 in DNA: TGTGCCAGCTCACGAGAAGGGGGGTACGAGCAGTACTTC. Drawing the rest from reference TRBV18 and TRBJ2-7, the complete variable domain is NAGVMQNPRHLVRRRGQEARLRCSPMKGHSHVYWYRQLPEEGLKFMVYLQKENIIDESGMPKERFSAEFPKEGPSILRIQQVVRGDSAAYFCASSREGGYEQYFGPGTRLTVT.

In its sample, this clonotype was seen a few times. This chain uses TRBV19 with TRBJ2-7, with no clear D. Trimming removed 5 bases at V and 2 bases at J, with 16 bases between. The CDR3 runs 15 residues. Germline V gene sequence: CDR1 LNHDA, CDR2 SQIVND (reference sequence). Here the CDR3 reads CASSGGDNSPYEQYF. CDR3 DNA: TGTGCCAGTAGTGGTGGAGACAATTCCCCCTACGAGCAGTACTTC.

The gene calls are TRBV29-1 and TRBJ2-5; 7 positions agree with TRBD2. V was clipped by 4 bases and J by 5 bases; unmatched bases: 13. Germline V gene data show CDR1 as SQVTM and CDR2 as ANQGSEA. CDR3 size: 15 residues. CDR3 sequence: CSVVSLADLEETQYF. As DNA, the CDR3 is TGCAGCGTTGTTAGCCTAGCGGACCTGGAGGAGACCCAGTACTTC.

This clonotype was seen many times. In DNA, the CDR3 is TGTGCCACCAGTGATGTGGGACAGGGGCAAGAGACCCAGTACTTC. Translated, it gives CATSDVGQGQETQYF. The chain employs TRBV24-1 and TRBJ2-5; TRBD1 aligns across 10 bases. Germline assignment: CDR1 KGHDR and CDR2 SFDVKD. The CDR3 runs 15 residues. V trimming: 3 bases; J trimming: 2 bases; junction bases outside the gene matches: 2.

This clonotype was counted many times. The chain links TRBV2 to TRBJ2-7; 9 bases line up with TRBD2. The CDR3 has 15 amino acids. V gave up 6 bases and J gave up 2 bases; unmatched junction bases: 8. The V gene's germline CDR1 is SNHLY and CDR2 FYNNEI. CDR3 bases: TGTGCCAGCAGGGACCGTAGCGGGAGTACCTACGAGCAGTACTTC. It specifies CASRDRSGSTYEQYF.

As concerns this clonotype: This may stem from a read error, because a much larger clone lies one nucleotide away. The V and J genes are TRBV4-1 and TRBJ2-5, with D tentatively TRBD2 (6 bases). Germline V gene data show CDR1 as MGHRA and CDR2 as YSYEKL. The CDR3 consists of 14 residues. The DNA of the CDR3 is TGCACCAGCAGCCAAGGCGGGACTTTAGAGACCCAGTACTTC. It encodes CTSSQGGTLETQYF.

This clonotype was counted only a few times. The chain is built from TRBV29-1 and TRBJ2-1, with TRBD2 as a possible D gene (6 bases). The germline gives CDR1 SQVTM, CDR2 ANQGSEA. CDR3 length: 16 amino acids. The V gene lost 4 bases and the J gene lost 4 bases, with 20 bases spanning the gap. The DNA of the CDR3 is TGCAGCGTTGTCCCCCTGGAGGGAGGTGGTTACAATGAGCAGTTCTTC. Translating it yields CSVVPLEGGGYNEQFF.

This clonotype was seen many times. CDR3 nucleotides: TGTGCCAGCACCAGGACTAGCGGAACTTTCACAGATACGCAGTATTTT. Amino acid sequence: CASTRTSGTFTDTQYF. The V call is TRBV27, the J call TRBJ2-3, with 10 bases identical to TRBD2. With 7 bases clipped from V and 2 bases from J, the junction kept 9 bases outside the gene matches. This CDR3 is built from 16 residues. The germline gives CDR1 MNHEY, CDR2 SMNVEV (reference sequence).

This clonotype occurred many times. The rearrangement links TRBV28 to TRBJ1-6; D remains ambiguous. Germline V lookup: CDR1 MDHEN, CDR2 SYDVKM. Trimming removed 3 bases from V and 8 bases from J, with 8 bases in between. The CDR3 runs 13 residues. CDR3: CASSFRRDSPLHF. The CDR3 DNA sequence: TGTGCCAGCAGTTTCCGGCGTGATTCACCCCTCCACTTT.

The table lists this clonotype with a few counts. This sequence joins TRBV5-1 and TRBJ2-7; the match to TRBD2 covers 10 bases. With 0 bases clipped from V and 0 bases from J, the junction kept 6 bases outside the gene matches. The CDR3 is 17 amino acids. CDR1 and CDR2 from the germline V gene are SGHRS and YFSETQ. In DNA, the CDR3 is TGCGCCAGCAGCTTGGGAGCTAGCGGGAGAGTCTCCTACGAGCAGTACTTC. Protein product: CASSLGASGRVSYEQYF.

This clonotype was observed a few times. The chain couples TRBV3-1 to TRBJ2-5; D may be TRBD1 (6 bases). V dropped 8 bases and J dropped 4 bases, with 11 bases sitting between them. Germline assignment: CDR1 LGHDT and CDR2 YNNKEL (reference sequence). The length of the CDR3 is 12 residues. The CDR3: CASELGAETQYF. CDR3 in DNA: TGTGCCAGCGAGTTGGGGGCAGAGACCCAGTACTTC.

This clonotype was counted a few times. The V gene is TRBV27, the J gene TRBJ1-6, with TRBD1 identical over 8 bases. The CDR3 spans 17 residues. The ends lost 6 bases at V and 4 bases at J; junction bases unmatched: 11. Germline V gene lookup returns CDR1 MNHEY and CDR2 SMNVEV (reference sequence). CDR3: CASRTQERTGYNSPLHF. The CDR3 DNA sequence: TGTGCCAGCAGAACCCAAGAAAGGACAGGGTATAATTCACCCCTCCACTTT.

The J gene is TRBJ2-7, the V gene TRBV5-1; 9 bases match TRBD1. Germline lookup yields CDR1 SGHRS and CDR2 YFSETQ. J was trimmed by 5 bases and V by 0 bases; bases with no gene match: 9. CDR3 size: 16 residues. The chain's CDR3 is CASSLAPPGTGNEQYF. CDR3 DNA sequence: TGCGCCAGCAGCTTGGCCCCCCCCGGGACAGGGAACGAGCAGTACTTC.

This clonotype was observed many times. The chain has TRBV6-1 and TRBJ2-1; TRBD1 matches at 10 bases. Germline-derived CDR1 and CDR2 are MNHNS and SASEGT. Unmatched junction bases numbered 4, after V lost 9 bases and J lost 8 bases. There are 12 residues in the CDR3. CDR3 DNA: TGTGCCAGACGGGACAGGGGAGATGAGCAGTTCTTC. This sequence encodes CARRDRGDEQFF.

A word on this clonotype: Since a much larger clone is just one base distant, this may be a read error. The chain recombines TRBV12-3 or TRBV12-4 with TRBJ2-1; 10 bases agree with TRBD1. CDR3 size: 15 residues. The CDR3 nucleotides read TGTACCAGCAGTACCGGGACAGGGGCGTTCGATGAGCAGTTCTTC. As protein: CTSSTGTGAFDEQFF.

In its sample, this clonotype was seen many times. The chain combines TRBV14 with TRBJ2-7, with 7 bases matching TRBD2. The J segment lost 2 bases and the V segment lost 7 bases, leaving 8 bases of the junction unmatched. Germline lookup yields CDR1 SGHDN and CDR2 FVKESK. The CDR3 has 14 residues. CDR3 DNA: TGTGCCAGCAACCTAGGCGGGGGAACCTACGAGCAGTACTTC. Translated: CASNLGGGTYEQYF.

There are many counts of this clonotype. This chain joins TRBV7-9 and TRBJ2-2; 7 positions agree with TRBD2. From germline, CDR1 is SEHNR and CDR2 FQNEAQ (reference sequence). Unmatched junction bases numbered 5, after V lost 3 bases and J lost 4 bases. The CDR3 totals 15 residues. The CDR3 loop is CASSFERDGTGELFF. For the CDR3, the DNA is TGTGCCAGCAGCTTTGAGCGGGATGGCACCGGGGAGCTGTTTTTT.

This clonotype has ten or more counts. The CDR3 nucleotides read TGTGCCAGCAGCTTAGATTGGCGCTACAATGAGCAGTTCTTC. Translating gives CASSLDWRYNEQFF. The J gene is TRBJ2-1, the V gene TRBV11-2; D is unresolved. Germline V gene lookup returns CDR1 SGHAT and CDR2 FQNNGV. CDR3 length equals 14 residues. The ends were cut back, 0 bases at V and 3 bases at J, with 6 bases in the middle.

This rearrangement joins TRBV20-1 to TRBJ1-6; D is possibly TRBD1 (5 bases). This CDR3 is built from 15 residues. Germline lookup yields CDR1 DFQATT and CDR2 SNEGSKA (reference sequence). Trimming left V 3 bases short and J 7 bases short, with 16 bases between. CDR3 sequence reads: CSARSGTSRNSPLHF. CDR3 DNA sequence: TGCAGTGCTAGGTCTGGGACTTCTAGGAATTCACCCCTCCACTTT.

This clonotype was detected many times. This sequence joins TRBV12-3 or TRBV12-4 and TRBJ1-5; 10 positions agree with TRBD1. The junction had 7 bases not matched to a gene; V was cut back by 7 bases and J by 4 bases. The CDR3 is 15 residues long. DNA of the CDR3: TGTGCCAGCACCTCGGGACAGGGGATGAATCAGCCCCAGCATTTT. Translated: CASTSGQGMNQPQHF.

This rearrangement joins TRBV25-1 to TRBJ2-1; 10 positions agree with TRBD1. After removal of 0 bases from V and 4 bases from J, the junction contained 9 bases not matched to a gene. This CDR3 has 18 residues. Germline V lookup: CDR1 MGHDK, CDR2 SYGVNS. The CDR3 here is CASSEYWLGTGDYNEQFF. The CDR3 DNA reads as TGTGCCAGCAGTGAATATTGGTTGGGGACAGGGGATTACAATGAGCAGTTCTTC.

Concerning this clonotype itself: A single base separates this from a much larger clone, so it may be a read error. The chain combines TRBV2 with TRBJ2-1; a possible D gene is TRBD2 (6 bases). The CDR3 sequence is 15 residues long. CDR1 and CDR2 from the germline V gene are SNHLY and FYNNEI. CDR3 protein: CASGDLGGSYNEQFF. Here the CDR3 DNA reads TGTGCCAGCGGTGATCTCGGGGGTTCCTACAATGAGCAGTTCTTC.

The chain employs TRBV24-1 and TRBJ2-3; 13 bases align to TRBD2. V was clipped by 4 bases and J by 3 bases; unmatched bases: 6. Germline CDR1 KGHDR, CDR2 SFDVKD. This CDR3 is 17 amino acids long. This CDR3 is CATSDPGLAGPTDTQYF. CDR3 coding DNA: TGTGCCACCAGTGACCCGGGACTAGCGGGACCGACAGATACGCAGTATTTT.

This clonotype was seen only a few times. This sequence may be a read error, since a much larger clone differs from it by one base. The rearrangement uses TRBV11-2 and TRBJ1-6; 9 bases are shared with TRBD1. The germline CDR1 and CDR2 sequences are SGHAT and FQNNGV. The CDR3 length is 15 residues. The CDR3 loop is CASNLGGTGNSPLHF. CDR3 DNA sequence: TGTGCCAGCAACTTAGGGGGGACAGGGAATTCACCCCTCCACTTT.